This section outlines one T cell receptor beta chain sequence together with its context. Which antigen it targets is not known. Base quality data are lacking; no much larger clone is found one base away. V is reduced by 3 bases and J by 6 bases, leaving a spacing of 12 bases between them. Via the germline V gene, CDR1 is MGHRA and CDR2 YSYEKL. The CDR3 measures 15 amino acids from cysteine to phenylalanine. The CDR3 DNA has 45 bases and is translated from base 1. These data originate in a study of ipilimumab plus nivolumab after autologous stem cell transplantation (dated by TCRdb to about 2021). Context from the whole study: The median number of doses that trial patients received was about five for ipilimumab and about eight for nivolumab. The DLBCL cohort included primary refractory and relapsed disease, with 18-month progression-free survival of roughly 86% and 30% respectively. Patients in the trial were undergoing autologous transplant and had high-risk diffuse large B cell lymphoma, mature T cell lymphoma, or multiple myeloma. Around 40 patients made up the trial's intent-to-treat population. What the study reported, not specific to this receptor: According to the authors, a biologic rationale for studying the approach further came from T cell receptor repertoire, regulatory T cell phenotype and gut microbiota profiles. Combined checkpoint inhibition as post-transplant consolidation was concluded by the authors to appear tolerable.

Ipilimumab was given at 1 mg/kg intravenously on day 1 of selected weeks, and checkpoint therapy started 14 to 28 days after autologous transplant. Nivolumab was administered at 3 mg/kg intravenously on day 1 of weeks 1, 4, 7, 10, and every two weeks through week 26. The study was a Phase Ib clinical trial testing combined checkpoint inhibition with ipilimumab and nivolumab as consolidation after autologous stem cell transplantation. Library method: the immunoSEQ multiplex PCR assay. TCRdb's version of the immuneACCESS table is confined to in-frame rearrangements and falls short of the full clone set. An unresolved V gene accounts for under half of the shortfall where checked; the remainder is of unknown origin. This sample lists over 80,000 clones; more than 80% were detected once. The ten top clones hold roughly 2% of the sample.

The clonotype comes from a male donor with diffuse large B-cell lymphoma. Sequences were derived from PBMCs, sampled in a trial of ipilimumab plus nivolumab as post-transplant consolidation. The V and J segments used are TRBV4-1 and TRBJ1-6, with no D gene named confidently. The CDR3 is CASSQGRASNSPLHF. The bases are TGCGCCAGCAGCCAGGGAAGGGCGAGTAATTCACCCCTCCACTTT.